This TCR beta chain was sequenced for a study of radiotherapy plus CTLA-4 blockade in lung cancer (dated by TCRdb to about 2018). In the study overall: Objective responses occurred in more than 15% of enrolled patients, and over 30% achieved disease control. The full study reports these points: After treatment with radiotherapy and ipilimumab, TCR clones that originated in tumors expanded in peripheral blood. Early dynamic changes in blood T cell clones, together with increased serum interferon-beta after radiation, were reported as the strongest predictors of response.

The library was generated by the immunoSEQ multiplex PCR assay. Imported from immuneACCESS, the table was reduced by TCRdb to in-frame sequences with V and J called. These copies leave out some clones; in studies compared against another copy, an unresolved V gene accounts for under half, and the cause of the remainder is not known. This sample holds fewer than 150,000 clones; about 83% were observed only once. The top ten clonotypes cover 5% to 5.5% of the sample. Of note for this clone: Its antigen is currently not known. It has no much larger one-base neighbor in the sample; base qualities were not kept.

The study tested focal radiation therapy combined with CTLA-4 blockade (ipilimumab) in patients with chemo-refractory metastatic non-small-cell lung cancer. V sheds 0 bases and J sheds 0 bases, leaving 6 bases between their ends. CDR1 and CDR2, looked up from the germline V gene, are LGHNA and YNFKEQ. Including the terminal cysteine and phenylalanine, the CDR3 comprises 15 residues. Only CDR3 DNA is held: 45 bases, read in frame from base 1. This sequence originates from a human donor with non-small cell lung cancer who had a partial response to radiotherapy plus ipilimumab. The chain joins TRBV4-2 to TRBJ1-3; too little of a D gene remains to name it. Sequenced material: peripheral blood, taken from a patient treated with radiotherapy plus ipilimumab. The sequenced DNA is TGTGCCAGCAGCCAAGATCGGGTCTCTGGAAACACCATATATTTT. The resulting protein is CASSQDRVSGNTIYF.